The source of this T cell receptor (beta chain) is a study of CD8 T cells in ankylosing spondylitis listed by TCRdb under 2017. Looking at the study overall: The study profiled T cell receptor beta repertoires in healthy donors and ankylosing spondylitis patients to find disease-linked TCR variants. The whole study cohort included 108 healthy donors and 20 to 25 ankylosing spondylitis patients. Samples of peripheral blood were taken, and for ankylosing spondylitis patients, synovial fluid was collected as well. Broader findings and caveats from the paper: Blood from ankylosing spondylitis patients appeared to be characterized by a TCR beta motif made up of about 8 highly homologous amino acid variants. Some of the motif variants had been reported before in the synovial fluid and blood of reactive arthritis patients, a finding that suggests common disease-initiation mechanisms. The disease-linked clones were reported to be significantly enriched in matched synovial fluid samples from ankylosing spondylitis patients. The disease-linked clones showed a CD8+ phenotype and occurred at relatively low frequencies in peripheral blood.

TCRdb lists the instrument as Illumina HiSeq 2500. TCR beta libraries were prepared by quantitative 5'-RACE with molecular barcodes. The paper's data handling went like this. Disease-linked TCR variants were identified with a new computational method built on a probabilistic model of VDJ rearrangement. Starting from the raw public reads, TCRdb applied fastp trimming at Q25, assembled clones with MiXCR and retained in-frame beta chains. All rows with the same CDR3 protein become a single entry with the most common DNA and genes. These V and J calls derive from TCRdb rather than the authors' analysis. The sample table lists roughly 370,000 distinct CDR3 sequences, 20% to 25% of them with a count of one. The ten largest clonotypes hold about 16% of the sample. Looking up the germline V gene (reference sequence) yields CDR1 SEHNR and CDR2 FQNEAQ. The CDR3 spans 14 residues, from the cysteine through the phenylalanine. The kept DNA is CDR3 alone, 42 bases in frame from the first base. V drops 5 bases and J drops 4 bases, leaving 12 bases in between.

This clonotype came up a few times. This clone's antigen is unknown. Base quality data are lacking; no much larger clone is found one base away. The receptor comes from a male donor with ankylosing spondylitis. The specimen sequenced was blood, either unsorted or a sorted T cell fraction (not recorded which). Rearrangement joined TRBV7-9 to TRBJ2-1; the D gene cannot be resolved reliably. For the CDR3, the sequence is CASSPTSAYNEQFF. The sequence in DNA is TGTGCCAGCAGCCCTACGAGCGCTTACAATGAGCAGTTCTTC.